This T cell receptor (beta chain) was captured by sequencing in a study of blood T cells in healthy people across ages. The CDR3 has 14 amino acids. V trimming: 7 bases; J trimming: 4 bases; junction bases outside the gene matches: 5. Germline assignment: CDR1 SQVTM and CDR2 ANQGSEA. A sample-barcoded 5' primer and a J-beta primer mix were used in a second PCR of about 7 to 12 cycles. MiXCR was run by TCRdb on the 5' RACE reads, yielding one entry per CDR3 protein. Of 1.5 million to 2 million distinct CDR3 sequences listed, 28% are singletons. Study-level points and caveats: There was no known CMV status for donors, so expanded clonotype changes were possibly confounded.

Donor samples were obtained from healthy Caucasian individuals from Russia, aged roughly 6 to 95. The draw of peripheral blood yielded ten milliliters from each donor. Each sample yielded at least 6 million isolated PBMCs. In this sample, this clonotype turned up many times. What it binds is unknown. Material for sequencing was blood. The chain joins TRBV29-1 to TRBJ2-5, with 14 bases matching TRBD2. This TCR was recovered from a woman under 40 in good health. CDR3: CSGKGLAGGETQYF. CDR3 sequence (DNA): TGCAGCGGGAAAGGACTAGCGGGGGGAGAGACCCAGTACTTC.